The sequence of this TCR beta chain was determined in a study of identical twins. With V trimmed by 1 base and J by 5 bases, 6 bases remained unmatched. CDR3 length equals 16 residues. Germline lookup yields CDR1 SGHDN and CDR2 FVKESK. Each cDNA held unique molecular identifiers, and template switching gave it a universal primer site. TCRdb ran MiXCR on the 5' RACE reads and lists one entry per CDR3 protein. Among 450,000 to 500,000 distinct CDR3 sequences listed, around an eighth were seen once. These data also formed part of another study, on yellow fever vaccine responses in identical twins.

The chain couples TRBV14 to TRBJ2-3; 10 bases fit TRBD2. This clonotype was sampled from a woman between 18 and 30 years old in good health. What was sequenced was CD4+ T cells sorted from blood. Here the CDR3 DNA reads TGTGCCAGCAGCCAAGTGGTTCCTAGCGGGAGAGATACGCAGTATTTT. Its translation is CASSQVVPSGRDTQYF.